Listed below are T cell receptor beta chains from one sample, sequenced in a study of CD8 T cells in ankylosing spondylitis. One entry per CDR3 protein, called by TCRdb with MiXCR from the 5' RACE reads. This sample has approximately 250,000 distinct CDR3 sequences, with under 35% found just once. The source material was blood, either unsorted or a sorted T cell fraction (not recorded which). These TCRs come from a male donor with ankylosing spondylitis or in good health (not recorded which). CDR3s include the opening cysteine and the closing phenylalanine or tryptophan. The D gene is left open where the match is weak. The listing skips clone size in some rows; elsewhere it reads once, few, many or a size class.

V: TRBV20-1; size: .; D: TRBD2; J: TRBJ2-7; DNA: TGCAGTGCTAGTCGTCTCGAAGCGGGGGATTTGGGCGAGCAGTACTTC; CDR3: CSASRLEAGDLGEQYF
V: TRBV4-2; size: .; D: TRBD1; J: TRBJ1-2; DNA: TGTGCCAGCAGCCAAGATCGCTCCGGGACAGGATACTCCTATGGCTACACCTTC; CDR3: CASSQDRSGTGYSYGYTF
V: TRBV20-1; size: .; D: .; J: TRBJ2-1; DNA: TGCAGTGCTAGAGTTGAACCACACCCTGAGCAGTTCTTC; CDR3: CSARVEPHPEQFF
V: TRBV14; size: .; D: TRBD2; J: TRBJ2-3; DNA: TGTGCCAGCAGCTCCCTACAGACTAGCGCTGAGGATACGCAGTATTTT; CDR3: CASSSLQTSAEDTQYF
V: TRBV20-1; size: few; D: .; J: TRBJ2-1; DNA: TGCACCCCAATGGAGGGGGCAAGGAATGAGCAGTTCTTC; CDR3: CTPMEGARNEQFF
V: TRBV6-6; size: .; D: .; J: TRBJ1-2; DNA: TGTGCCAGCAGTTACTCTACGTCCGGCTACACCTTC; CDR3: CASSYSTSGYTF
V: TRBV3-1; size: few; D: TRBD2; J: TRBJ2-1; DNA: TGTGCCAGCAGCCAAATGACTAGCTGGGGCAATGAGCAGTTCTTC; CDR3: CASSQMTSWGNEQFF
V: TRBV12-3/TRBV12-4; size: .; D: .; J: TRBJ2-5; DNA: TGTGCCAGCAGTGGCAGGGCAAACCAAGAGACCCAGTACTTC; CDR3: CASSGRANQETQYF
V: TRBV6-2/TRBV6-3; size: .; D: .; J: TRBJ2-5; DNA: TGTGCCAGCAGTTACTCGTTTTGGGAGGAGGGAGGTCCACAAGAGACCCAGTACTTC; CDR3: CASSYSFWEEGGPQETQYF
V: TRBV20-1; size: medium-sized; D: TRBD1; J: TRBJ1-2; DNA: TGCAGTGCCCTCCGACAGGGGGCCTTGGGCTACACCTTC; CDR3: CSALRQGALGYTF
V: TRBV6-1; size: few; D: TRBD2; J: TRBJ2-1; DNA: TGTGCCAGCACGGGACTAGCGGGGCAGGGTGAGCAGTTCTTC; CDR3: CASTGLAGQGEQFF
V: TRBV20-1; size: .; D: TRBD2; J: TRBJ2-7; DNA: TGCAGTGCTAGTTTTGCGGGGGGGTATGAGCAGTACTTC; CDR3: CSASFAGGYEQYF
V: TRBV6-1; size: few; D: .; J: TRBJ1-4; DNA: TGTGCCAGCAGTCGAACGACTTTCTCGGAAAAACTGTTTTTT; CDR3: CASSRTTFSEKLFF
V: TRBV12-3/TRBV12-4; size: few; D: .; J: TRBJ2-7; DNA: TGTGCCAGCAGTTTTGGATCGAGCTCCACCTACGAGCAGTACTTC; CDR3: CASSFGSSSTYEQYF
V: TRBV6-4; size: few; D: .; J: TRBJ2-3; DNA: TGTGCCAGCAGTGAATCGAGCGAACCCACAGATACGCAGTATTTT; CDR3: CASSESSEPTDTQYF
V: TRBV7-2; size: few; D: TRBD2; J: TRBJ2-1; DNA: TGTGCCAGCAGGGGGGAGGGCGGGGGTAAGGGGAATGAGCAGTTCTTC; CDR3: CASRGEGGGKGNEQFF
V: TRBV6-5; size: many; D: TRBD1; J: TRBJ1-6; DNA: TGTGCCAGCAATTCCCCGGGACAGAGTGATTCACCCCTCCACTTT; CDR3: CASNSPGQSDSPLHF
V: TRBV12-3/TRBV12-4; size: .; D: .; J: TRBJ1-1; DNA: TGTGCCAGCAGTCCGAGCGCGCACACTGAAGCTTTCTTT; CDR3: CASSPSAHTEAFF
V: TRBV12-3/TRBV12-4; size: many; D: .; J: TRBJ2-3; DNA: TGTGCCAGCAGCTTAGGAGGGCCCACAGATACGCAGTATTTT; CDR3: CASSLGGPTDTQYF